Sequencing of this T cell receptor (beta chain) was carried out in a study of patients and donors after allogeneic stem cell transplantation. TCRdb re-derived calls from the RT-PCR reads in MiXCR, one entry per CDR3 protein. Of a few hundred thousand distinct CDR3 sequences in the sample, around 40% were seen once. V dropped 3 bases and J dropped 1 base, with 10 bases sitting between them. CDR1 and CDR2 from the germline V gene are SNHLY and FYNNEI. The CDR3 length is 14 residues. V and J are TRBV2 and TRBJ2-7; a weak D match, TRBD1 (6 bases). What was sequenced was blood, either unsorted or a sorted T cell fraction (not recorded which). This TCR came from a human donor who was either an allogeneic HSCT recipient or a stem cell or donor lymphocyte infusion donor (not recorded which). It is not recorded whose cells these are; they may come from a transplant donor. The CDR3 loop is CASSDTGTSYEQYF. CDR3 in DNA: TGTGCCAGCAGTGATACAGGGACATCCTACGAGCAGTACTTC. The full variable domain, with the rest looked up from reference TRBV2 and TRBJ2-7, is EPEVTQTPSHQVTQMGQEVILRCVPISNHLYFYWYRQILGQKVEFLVSFYNNEISEKSEIFDDQFSVERPDGSNFTLKIRSTKLEDSAMYFCASSDTGTSYEQYFGPGTRLTVT.